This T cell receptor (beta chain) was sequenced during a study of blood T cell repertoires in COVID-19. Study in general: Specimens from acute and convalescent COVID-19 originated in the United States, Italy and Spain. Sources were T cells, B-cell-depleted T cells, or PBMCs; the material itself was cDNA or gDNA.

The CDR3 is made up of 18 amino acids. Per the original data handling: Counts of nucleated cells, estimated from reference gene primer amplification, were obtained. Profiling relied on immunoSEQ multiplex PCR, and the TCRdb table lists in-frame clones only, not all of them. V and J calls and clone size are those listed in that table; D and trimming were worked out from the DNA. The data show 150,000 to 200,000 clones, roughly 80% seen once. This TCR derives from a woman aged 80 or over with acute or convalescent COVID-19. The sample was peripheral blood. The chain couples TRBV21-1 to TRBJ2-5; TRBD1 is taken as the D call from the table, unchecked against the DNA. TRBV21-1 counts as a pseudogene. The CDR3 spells CASSKERGQGKSQETQYF. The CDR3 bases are TGTGCCAGCAGCAAAGAGCGGGGACAGGGGAAGAGCCAAGAGACCCAGTACTTC.